This T cell receptor beta chain is from a study of post-analysis software for immune sequencing data. Study-wide context: The courses of disease that were included comprised relapsing-remitting, secondary progressive and progressive-relapsing multiple sclerosis.

To note about this clonotype: What it binds is not known.

CDR3 length: 15 amino acids. Germline V lookup: CDR1 MNHEY, CDR2 SVGAGI. V was clipped by 5 bases and J by 1 base; unmatched bases: 7. Included in the TCR beta cDNA libraries were unique molecular identifiers. TCRdb re-analysed the PCR reads in MiXCR, keeping a single row per CDR3 protein. The sample has about 820,000 distinct CDR3 sequences; approximately 57% are singletons. The study, taken as a whole, reports: Patients showed TRBV5-6, TRBV5-1 and TRBV20-1 among roughly 5 TRBV segments more frequent than in controls. Those samples that were prepared in the same batch co-clustered strongly by F measure. Patients with multiple sclerosis recorded significantly lower normalized Chao1 diversity than controls, the study found.

The TCR sequence derives from a girl aged 10 to 17 with multiple sclerosis. Material: blood. The gene calls are TRBV6-5 and TRBJ1-1; 7 bases are a match to TRBD1. CDR3 sequence: CASSDQRQGNTEAFF. For the CDR3, the DNA is TGTGCCAGCAGTGACCAAAGACAGGGGAACACTGAAGCTTTCTTT.